One and the same sample provided the 17 T cell receptor beta chains below, sequenced in a study of blood T cells in healthy people across ages. Combining a sample-barcoded 5' primer with a J-beta primer mix, a second PCR ran for about 6 to 11 cycles. TCRdb used MiXCR to reprocess the 5' RACE reads, holding one entry per CDR3 protein. The sample holds hundreds of thousands of distinct CDR3 sequences, roughly 24% seen once. This sample also belongs to another study, concerning T cells of mothers and their children.

Sequencing input: blood. These receptors came from a boy between 10 and 17 years old in good health.

The chain uses TRBV7-6 and TRBJ1-4, with a weak D call TRBD1 (5 bases). Germline V gene lookup returns CDR1 SGHVS and CDR2 FNYEAQ. There are 15 residues in the CDR3. Trimming took off 4 bases at V and 5 bases at J, with 14 bases between the two ends. As DNA, the CDR3 is TGTGCCAGCAGCTACAGAGGCAGGGTGAATGAAAAACTGTTTTTT. As protein: CASSYRGRVNEKLFF.

The V gene is TRBV30, the J gene TRBJ2-4; D possibly corresponds to TRBD2 (6 bases). V was shortened by 1 base and J by 7 bases, with 26 bases between the two germline ends. The CDR3 spans 18 residues. Germline V lookup: CDR1 GTSNPN, CDR2 SVGIG (reference sequence). CDR3 in amino acids: CAWSAPRTGPTGGNIQYF. Here the CDR3 DNA reads TGTGCCTGGAGTGCCCCCCGAACCGGGCCCACTGGGGGGAACATTCAGTACTTC.

In this sample, this clonotype turned up a few times. The chain couples TRBV7-6 to TRBJ1-1; 11 bases are shared with TRBD1. Germline V CDR1 and CDR2: SGHVS, FNYEAQ. CDR3 length: 17 amino acids. V lost 5 bases, J lost 1 base, and 9 bases stayed unmatched. Here the CDR3 DNA reads TGTGCCAGCAGCACCCGGGACAGGGGGGGTACGAACACTGAAGCTTTCTTT. It yields the protein CASSTRDRGGTNTEAFF.

There are a few counts of this clonotype. The genes are TRBV20-1 and TRBJ2-2, with 7 bases that match TRBD1. Germline values: CDR1 DFQATT, CDR2 SNEGSKA (reference sequence). The length of the CDR3 is 15 residues. Germline trimming cut 0 bases from V and 6 bases from J; bases unmatched to any gene: 7. The CDR3 DNA is TGCAGTGCTAGAGACGTTGACAGGGCGGCCGGGGAGCTGTTTTTT. Encoded protein: CSARDVDRAAGELFF.

The chain recombines TRBV11-2 with TRBJ2-7, with 7 bases fitting TRBD1. The tail of the sequence fits TRBJ2-1 better, so the J call may be wrong. Germline V lookup: CDR1 SGHAT, CDR2 FQNNGV. The CDR3 length is 14 residues. The CDR3 nucleotides are TGTGCCAGCAGCTCATCGGGGACAGCAAATGAGCAGTTCTTC. Protein: CASSSSGTANEQFF.

This clonotype was observed a single time. The J gene is TRBJ2-5, the V gene TRBV20-1; D is ambiguous. The CDR3 extends over 10 amino acids. Germline CDR1 is DFQATT and CDR2 is SNEGSKA (reference sequence). V lost 6 bases to trimming and J lost 5 bases, with 7 bases between them. The CDR3 nucleotides read TGCAGTGCCACCTGGGAGACCCAGTACTTC. Translating it yields CSATWETQYF.

The V and J genes are TRBV2 and TRBJ2-2, with TRBD1 identical over 9 bases. From germline, CDR1 is SNHLY and CDR2 FYNNEI. The CDR3 has 14 residues. V trimming: 6 bases; J trimming: 6 bases; junction bases outside the gene matches: 5. CDR3 in DNA: TGTGCCAGCAGCAGACAGGGGGATCCCGGGGAGCTGTTTTTT. Residues: CASSRQGDPGELFF.

This chain uses TRBV4-1 with TRBJ2-5, with D possibly matching TRBD2 (6 bases). Trimming removed 3 bases from V and 0 bases from J, with 8 bases in between. The CDR3 has 14 amino acids. Looked up from germline, CDR1 is MGHRA and CDR2 is YSYEKL. CDR3 loop: CASSHRDYQETQYF. Here the CDR3 DNA reads TGCGCCAGCAGCCACCGGGACTACCAAGAGACCCAGTACTTC.

There are a few counts of this clonotype. The V call is TRBV6-5, the J call TRBJ2-7; 9 bases are shared with TRBD2. The CDR3 length is 16 residues. Per germline, CDR1 MNHEY and CDR2 SVGAGI. Trimming took 3 bases from V and 2 from J; bases not matched to a gene: 8. DNA for the CDR3: TGTGCCAGCAGTTATAGGGAGCGGGGGGCCGCCTACGAGCAGTACTTC. This translates into CASSYRERGAAYEQYF.

This clonotype was picked up a small number of times. The CDR3 sequence is CASSHTSHEQFF. The CDR3 DNA follows: TGTGCCAGCAGCCATACTAGTCATGAGCAGTTCTTC. The V and J genes are TRBV28 and TRBJ2-1; D possibly corresponds to TRBD2 (5 bases). Germline V CDR1 and CDR2: MDHEN, SYDVKM. The germline V and J ends were trimmed by 6 bases and 8 bases, with 11 bases remaining between them. This CDR3 spans 12 amino acids.

The chain couples TRBV19 to TRBJ2-2; no reliable D call. V shed 7 bases and J shed 0 bases, with 9 bases lying between them. Germline V lookup: CDR1 LNHDA, CDR2 SQIVND (reference sequence). The CDR3 runs 14 residues. CDR3 bases: TGTGCCAGTACTAGTGACACGAACACCGGGGAGCTGTTTTTT. Protein product: CASTSDTNTGELFF.

This clonotype was seen a handful of times. The chain uses TRBV7-6 and TRBJ2-7; D gene unclear. The CDR3 length is 14 residues. V shed 5 bases and J shed 3 bases, with 14 bases lying between them. CDR1 SGHVS and CDR2 FNYEAQ come from the germline V gene. CDR3 DNA sequence: TGTGCCAGCAGCCCGGGTGGGGTGGGCTACGAGCAGTACTTC. Protein sequence: CASSPGGVGYEQYF.

The table lists this clonotype with a few counts. V is TRBV7-3 and J is TRBJ2-2, with D possibly TRBD1 on 5 matching bases. V shed 4 bases and J shed 7 bases, with 10 bases lying between them. The germline V gene encodes CDR1 SGHTA and CDR2 FQGTGA. The CDR3 is 13 amino acids. CDR3 DNA: TGTGCCAGCAGCTCCCCCAGGGTCGGGGAGCTGTTTTTT. Amino acids: CASSSPRVGELFF.

This clonotype was counted only a few times. The V call is TRBV6-1, the J call TRBJ2-5; 9 bases match TRBD2. The assigned J gene may be wrong: the sequence end matches TRBJ2-1 better. Germline CDR1 and CDR2: MNHNS and SASEGT. This CDR3 is 14 amino acids long. CDR3 DNA: TGTGCCAGCAGTGGTAGACTAGCGGCGGCTGAGCAGTTCTTC. It codes for CASSGRLAAAEQFF.

This chain links TRBV5-1 with TRBJ1-2, with D perhaps matching TRBD1 (6 bases). Trimming stripped 4 bases from V and 7 bases from J, with 17 bases between. The CDR3 is 14 residues long. Per the germline V gene, CDR1 is SGHRS and CDR2 is YFSETQ. In nucleotides, the CDR3 is TGCGCCAGCAGCCCGGACAGTTCGAGGTTTGGCTACACCTTC. As protein: CASSPDSSRFGYTF.

This clonotype has at least ten counts. V gene TRBV29-1 combines with J gene TRBJ1-2, with D unclear. The CDR3 has 11 amino acids. Germline V gene sequence: CDR1 SQVTM, CDR2 ANQGSEA. Trimming left V 3 bases short and J 2 bases short, with 4 bases between. The CDR3 bases are TGCAGCGTTGACAGAAACTATGGCTACACCTTC. Translation gives CSVDRNYGYTF.

This clonotype was picked up a small number of times. V and J are TRBV11-2 and TRBJ2-7; 10 nucleotides agree with TRBD1. Germline V gene data show CDR1 as SGHAT and CDR2 as FQNNGV. Trimming cost V 0 bases and J 6 bases; bases outside gene matches: 8. There are 16 residues in the CDR3. This CDR3 reads CASSLEGQGTAVEQYF. The DNA of the CDR3 is TGTGCCAGCAGCTTAGAGGGACAGGGGACGGCGGTCGAGCAGTACTTC.